This T cell receptor beta chain was found in a study of OX40 agonist ivuxolimab in advanced cancers. Study-wide points: Some of the lowest clonal expansion was seen in partial responders at 0.1-3.0 mg/kg.

TCRdb's table, derived via immunoSEQ multiplex PCR, lists solely in-frame clones and lacks some. The sample comprises around 60,000 clones, 75% to 90% of which are singletons, and 15% to 20% rests with the top ten. Blood got drawn at baseline, again on cycle 4 day 1, and then on cycle 7 day 1. Losses at the gene ends were 2 bases for V and 4 bases for J; bases not matched to a gene: 6. The CDR3 is 15 amino acids. The germline V gene encodes CDR1 LNHDA and CDR2 SQIVND (reference sequence). In regard to this clone: Its specificity is unknown.

The chain is built from TRBV19 and TRBJ1-2; 8 positions match TRBD1. Material: CD4+ or CD8+ T cells sorted from blood, obtained in a trial of the OX40 agonist ivuxolimab. This sequence was found in an adult with an advanced solid tumor such as melanoma, head and neck, liver or kidney cancer. This CDR3 is CASSIYGQGGYGYTF. Here the CDR3 DNA reads TGTGCCAGTAGTATATACGGACAGGGCGGCTATGGCTACACCTTC.